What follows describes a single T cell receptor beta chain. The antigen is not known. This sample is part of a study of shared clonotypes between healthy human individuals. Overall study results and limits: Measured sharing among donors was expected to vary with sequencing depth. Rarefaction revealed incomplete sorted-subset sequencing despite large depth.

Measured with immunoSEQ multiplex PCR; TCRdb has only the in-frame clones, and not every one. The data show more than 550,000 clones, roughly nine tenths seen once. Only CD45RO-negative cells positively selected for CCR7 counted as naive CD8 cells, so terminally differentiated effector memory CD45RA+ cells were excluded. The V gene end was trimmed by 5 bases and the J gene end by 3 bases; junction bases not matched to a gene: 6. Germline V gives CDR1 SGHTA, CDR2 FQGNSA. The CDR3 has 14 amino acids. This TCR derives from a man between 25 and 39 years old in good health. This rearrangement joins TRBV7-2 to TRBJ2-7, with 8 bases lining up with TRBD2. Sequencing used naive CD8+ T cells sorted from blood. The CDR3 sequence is CASSPGLAYYEQYF. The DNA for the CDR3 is TGTGCCAGCAGCCCTGGACTAGCTTACTACGAGCAGTACTTC.